Here is one TCR beta chain with its context. The data are from a study of blood T cell repertoires in COVID-19. Study-level background: Collection of acute and convalescent COVID-19 samples took place in the United States, Italy and Spain. The analysed material was cDNA or gDNA that came from T cells, B-cell-depleted T cells, or PBMCs.

Original processing notes: Counts of nucleated cells, estimated from reference gene primer amplification, were obtained. Assay used: immunoSEQ multiplex PCR; TCRdb lists only in-frame clones, some missing. V and J calls and clone size are given by that table; D and trimming were obtained from the DNA. The data hold about 280,000 clones, with roughly 87% observed a single time. What was sequenced was peripheral blood. This clonotype originated in a man between 18 and 29 years old with active or convalescent COVID-19.

The DNA for the CDR3 is TGTGCCAGCAGTTCCCCCGGGAACACCGGGGAGCTGTTTTTT. Translation: CASSSPGNTGELFF. The rearrangement uses TRBV28 and TRBJ2-2; D unresolved. Trimming stripped 4 bases from V and 1 base from J, with 7 bases between. The CDR3 is made up of 14 amino acids. Germline V gives CDR1 MDHEN, CDR2 SYDVKM.